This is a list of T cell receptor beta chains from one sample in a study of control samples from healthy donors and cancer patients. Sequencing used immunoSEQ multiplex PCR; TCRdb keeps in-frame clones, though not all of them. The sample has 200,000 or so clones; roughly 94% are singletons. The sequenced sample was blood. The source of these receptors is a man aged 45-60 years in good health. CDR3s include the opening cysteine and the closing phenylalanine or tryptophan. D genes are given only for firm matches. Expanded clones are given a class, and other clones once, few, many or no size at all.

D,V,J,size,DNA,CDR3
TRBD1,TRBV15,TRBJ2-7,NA,TGTGCCACCAGCAGAGAGACAGGGGGCATATACGAGCAGTACTTC,CATSRETGGIYEQYF
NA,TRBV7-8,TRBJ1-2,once,TGTGCCAGCAGCTTAGGGGGGCACGGCGTTAACTATGGCTACACCTTC,CASSLGGHGVNYGYTF
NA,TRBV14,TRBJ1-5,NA,TGTGCCAGCAGCCTTTTGGCGGGGGGCAATCAGCCCCAGCATTTT,CASSLLAGGNQPQHF
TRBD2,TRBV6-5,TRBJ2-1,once,TGTGCCAGCAGCTCTAGCGGCCGCCGTTACAATGAGCAGTTCTTC,CASSSSGRRYNEQFF
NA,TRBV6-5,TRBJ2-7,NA,TGTGCCAGTTTGCACAGGGCGACCTACGAGCAGTACTTC,CASLHRATYEQYF
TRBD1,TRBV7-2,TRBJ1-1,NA,TGTGCCAGCAGGACCGGGACAGTGAACACTGAAGCTTTCTTT,CASRTGTVNTEAFF
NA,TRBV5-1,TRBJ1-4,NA,TGCGCCAGCAGCGACGGCCAGGCAGCTAATGAAAAACTGTTTTTT,CASSDGQAANEKLFF
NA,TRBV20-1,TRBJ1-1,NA,TGCAGTCCCGGCGAGAACACTGAAGCTTTCTTT,CSPGENTEAFF
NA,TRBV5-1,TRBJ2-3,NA,TGCGCCAGCAGTATTGCAGGGACTGGGTTAGATACGCAGTATTTT,CASSIAGTGLDTQYF
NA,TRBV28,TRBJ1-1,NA,TGTGCCAGCAGTTTTCGGGGGGCCAGAGGCACTGAAGCTTTCTTT,CASSFRGARGTEAFF
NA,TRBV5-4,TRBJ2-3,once,TGTGCCAGCAGCCCCCCCTATGTGGCGGGGGCCACAGATACGCAGTATTTT,CASSPPYVAGATDTQYF
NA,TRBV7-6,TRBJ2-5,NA,TGTGCCAGCAGCCAGGGATATCGAGAGACCCAGTACTTC,CASSQGYRETQYF
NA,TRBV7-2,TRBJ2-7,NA,TGTGCCAGCAGCCCCGAGGGTACGGGCCTCTACGAGCAGTACTTC,CASSPEGTGLYEQYF
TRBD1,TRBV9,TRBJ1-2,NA,TGTGCCAGCAGCGTAATCCGGACAGGGGACTATGGCTACACCTTC,CASSVIRTGDYGYTF
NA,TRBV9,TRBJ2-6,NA,TGTGCCAGCAGCGTAGGGACCCAACGGGGGGCCAACGTCCTGACTTTC,CASSVGTQRGANVLTF
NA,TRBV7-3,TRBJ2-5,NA,TGTGCCAGCAGCTTAAAGGGGATCCAAGAGACCCAGTACTTC,CASSLKGIQETQYF
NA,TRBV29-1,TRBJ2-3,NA,TGCAGCGTTGGGGGGGGCAAGGGCATGGGCGCAGATACGCAGTATTTT,CSVGGGKGMGADTQYF
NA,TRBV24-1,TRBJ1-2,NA,TGTGCCACCAGTGATCCGGCGATGGCTTATGGCTACACCTTC,CATSDPAMAYGYTF